The TCR beta chain under discussion was sequenced for a study of blood T cell repertoires in COVID-19. At the level of the study: Sites across the United States, Italy and Spain contributed samples from acute and convalescent COVID-19. T cells, B-cell-depleted T cells, or PBMCs supplied cDNA or gDNA.

The CDR3 covers 15 residues. Germline CDR1 SGHVS, CDR2 FNYEAQ. Trimming took 0 bases from V and 3 from J, leaving 12 bases between them. As handled by the study authors: Counts of nucleated cells, estimated from reference gene primer amplification, were obtained. The protocol was immunoSEQ multiplex PCR, while the TCRdb copy is restricted to in-frame clones and leaves out a portion. V, J and clone size are taken as reported in that table, and D and trimming were inferred from the DNA itself. The data contain fewer than 150,000 clones, roughly four fifths of them singletons. The source is a woman in her fifties or sixties with acute or convalescent COVID-19. The genes are TRBV7-6 and TRBJ2-7, with D perhaps matching TRBD1 (5 bases). The sequencing input was peripheral blood. CDR3 nucleotides: TGTGCCAGCAGCTTAGCTTTGGCAGGGAACTACGAGCAGTACTTC. Amino acids: CASSLALAGNYEQYF.